These 19 T cell receptor beta chains were all obtained from the same sample, sequenced in a study of T cell repertoires in cytomegalovirus infection. TCRdb ran MiXCR on the reads and lists one entry per CDR3 protein. The sample consists of almost 300,000 distinct CDR3 sequences, around 9.6% of them appearing once. The sequenced sample consisted of PBMCs. These receptors all stem from a human donor in good health (CMV status not recorded). Some clones in this sample may be carry-over from other donors' samples.

This clonotype was counted only a few times. This chain connects TRBV10-3 to TRBJ2-2; 9 bases are a match to TRBD1. J gave up 3 bases and V 7 bases, and 3 bases lay outside the gene matches. The length of the CDR3 is 14 residues. Germline V CDR1 and CDR2: ENHRY, SYGVKD. CDR3 protein: CAIKRDRDTGELFF. In DNA, the CDR3 is TGTGCCATCAAGAGGGACAGGGACACCGGGGAGCTGTTTTTT.

The genes are TRBV29-1 and TRBJ1-1; a possible D gene is TRBD1 (5 bases). Germline lookup yields CDR1 SQVTM and CDR2 ANQGSEA. There are 11 residues in the CDR3. Between the trimmed V and J ends, which lost 6 bases and 2 bases, there was a span of 7 bases. The CDR3 is CSVQGNTEAFF. CDR3 in DNA: TGCAGCGTGCAGGGAAACACTGAAGCTTTCTTT. The whole variable domain, remainder taken from reference TRBV29-1 and TRBJ1-1, is SAVISQKPSRDICQRGTSLTIQCQVDSQVTMMFWYRQQPGQSLTLIATANQGSEATYESGFVIDKFPISRPNLTFSTLTVSNMSPEDSSIYLCSVQGNTEAFFGQGTRLTVV.

This clonotype was found many times. This chain uses TRBV7-2 with TRBJ1-2, with D possibly being TRBD1 (5 bases). The CDR3 runs to 15 residues. Germline values: CDR1 SGHTA, CDR2 FQGNSA. V gave up 5 bases and J gave up 3 bases, with 16 bases separating them. CDR3 sequence (DNA): TGTGCCAGCAGCCCCGAAGGGGCTTGGGACTATGGCTACACCTTC. Amino acid sequence: CASSPEGAWDYGYTF.

At least ten counts were recorded for this clonotype. V usage is TRBV7-8 and J usage is TRBJ1-5, with D possibly TRBD1 on 6 matching bases. The CDR3 sequence is 19 residues long. Germline V gives CDR1 SGHVS, CDR2 FQNEAQ. The V gene lost 0 bases and the J gene lost 0 bases, with 18 bases spanning the gap. CDR3 sequence reads: CASSLAVGQHLYSNQPQHF. CDR3 nucleotide sequence: TGTGCCAGCAGCTTAGCGGTTGGACAGCATTTGTATAGCAATCAGCCCCAGCATTTT.

This clonotype was found many times. V gene TRBV6-2 or TRBV6-3 combines with J gene TRBJ1-5; D unresolved. The germline V gene encodes CDR1 MNHEY and CDR2 SVGEGT. There are 15 residues in the CDR3. The ends were cut back, 10 bases at V and 4 bases at J, with 20 bases in the middle. The CDR3 DNA sequence: TGTGCCACCGTCCTTAACAGTCTCCCTAATCAGCCCCAGCATTTT. Its translation: CATVLNSLPNQPQHF.

This clonotype has ten or more counts. This rearrangement joins TRBV27 to TRBJ2-7, with D uncertain. CDR3 length: 14 residues. In germline, CDR1 is MNHEY, CDR2 SMNVEV (reference sequence). Trimming removed 5 bases at V and 2 bases at J, with 13 bases between. CDR3 protein: CASSPTTTTYEQYF. The DNA of the CDR3 is TGTGCCAGCAGTCCTACTACGACAACCTACGAGCAGTACTTC.

This clonotype appeared a few times. The V gene is TRBV20-1, the J gene TRBJ2-7, with 9 bases that match TRBD1. The CDR3 contains 14 residues. Germline-derived CDR1 and CDR2 are DFQATT and SNEGSKA (reference sequence). V was pared by 6 bases and J by 3 bases, with 9 bases of the junction left unmatched. The DNA for the CDR3 is TGCAGTGCCTCAACGGGGACAGGGAGCTACGAGCAGTACTTC. Amino acids: CSASTGTGSYEQYF.

This clonotype was seen ten or more times. The rearrangement links TRBV10-3 to TRBJ2-5; D uncertain. CDR3 size: 14 residues. CDR1 is ENHRY, CDR2 SYGVKD, per germline. Deletions cut 0 bases from V and 1 base from J, with 6 bases between. The CDR3 bases are TGTGCCATCAGTGAGTCCCCAGGCCAAGAGACCCAGTACTTC. This codes for CAISESPGQETQYF.

This clonotype appeared many times. V gene TRBV7-3 combines with J gene TRBJ1-6; D gene uncertain. V was trimmed by 5 bases and J by 10 bases, leaving 15 bases between them. The CDR3 totals 14 residues. From germline, CDR1 is SGHTA and CDR2 FQGTGA. CDR3 in amino acids: CASSAATSGSPLHF. CDR3 nucleotide sequence: TGTGCCAGCAGCGCGGCGACATCGGGATCACCCCTCCACTTT.

The table lists this clonotype with many counts. V gene TRBV18 combines with J gene TRBJ1-2; D possibly corresponds to TRBD1 (6 bases). The CDR3 runs to 14 residues. V lost 5 bases and J lost 4, with 14 bases in between. The germline CDR1 and CDR2 sequences are KGHSH and LQKENI. The CDR3 loop reads CASSSGQYSYGYTF. The CDR3 bases are TGTGCCAGCTCATCGGGACAATATTCCTATGGCTACACCTTC.

This clonotype appeared many times. V is TRBV5-1 and J is TRBJ1-2; D perhaps matches TRBD1 (6 bases). Germline values: CDR1 SGHRS, CDR2 YFSETQ. V gave up 4 bases and J gave up 7 bases, with 17 bases separating them. This CDR3 contains 14 residues. The CDR3 spells CASSPGDIETGYTF. The CDR3 nucleotides read TGCGCCAGCAGCCCTGGGGACATCGAGACTGGCTACACCTTC.

This clonotype was counted ten times or more. The V gene is TRBV20-1, the J gene TRBJ1-2, with 7 positions matching TRBD1. V lost 1 base, J lost 8 bases, and 10 bases stayed unmatched. The germline CDR1 and CDR2 sequences are DFQATT and SNEGSKA (reference sequence). This CDR3 has 14 residues. The DNA of the CDR3 is TGCAGTGCTAGAGTCTCCGACAGGGTGTGGGGCTACACCTTC. Protein sequence: CSARVSDRVWGYTF.

The V gene is TRBV6-5, the J gene TRBJ2-3, with 8 bases aligning to TRBD1. The CDR3 sequence is 15 residues long. Germline CDR1 is MNHEY and CDR2 is SVGAGI. V shed 5 bases, J shed 2 bases, and the junction held 6 bases outside the gene matches. The DNA of the CDR3 is TGTGCCAGCAGTCGGACAGGGTATGACACAGATACGCAGTATTTT. It yields the protein CASSRTGYDTDTQYF.

V is TRBV20-1 and J is TRBJ1-4, with a tentative D call TRBD1 (6 bases). V lost 6 bases and J 6 bases, leaving 17 bases between the germline ends. The CDR3 consists of 14 residues. Germline values: CDR1 DFQATT, CDR2 SNEGSKA (reference sequence). The CDR3 nucleotides read TGCAGTGCCAAAAGTGGGACATCATATGAAAAACTGTTTTTT. Its protein product is CSAKSGTSYEKLFF.

This clonotype was counted between two and nine times. The chain has TRBV20-1 and TRBJ2-3, with 7 bases identical to TRBD2. The germline gives CDR1 DFQATT, CDR2 SNEGSKA (reference sequence). V lost 6 bases, J lost 6 bases, and 15 bases stayed unmatched. This CDR3 is built from 15 residues. Here the CDR3 DNA reads TGCAGTGCGCCCACAAGGAGCGGGGAGTTGGATACGCAGTATTTT. Translated, it gives CSAPTRSGELDTQYF.

This clonotype came up a few times. This chain uses TRBV7-9 with TRBJ1-5; possibly TRBD1 for D (5 bases). V lost 5 bases and J lost 2, with 13 bases in between. The CDR3 is 15 residues long. Per the germline V gene, CDR1 is SEHNR and CDR2 is FQNEAQ (reference sequence). The CDR3 DNA sequence: TGTGCCAGCAGCCCCCAGGGTTTCGGCAATCAGCCCCAGCATTTT. Protein: CASSPQGFGNQPQHF.

Turning to this clonotype: One junction end disagrees with the germline gene, perhaps due to a read error. The rearrangement uses TRBV18 and TRBJ1-1, with D hard to call. This CDR3 region has 13 residues. From germline, CDR1 is KGHSH and CDR2 LQKENI. This CDR3 is CDSSLSSGVEAFF. CDR3 coding DNA: TGTGACAGCTCACTCTCTTCTGGCGTTGAAGCTTTCTTT.

This clonotype was counted at least ten times. The chain employs TRBV7-8 and TRBJ2-7, with a weak D call TRBD1 (5 bases). With 3 bases removed from V and 1 base from J, the gap between germline ends came to 13 bases. Germline V gene lookup returns CDR1 SGHVS and CDR2 FQNEAQ. CDR3 length: 15 amino acids. The CDR3 DNA reads as TGTGCCAGCAGCTTCATCGACAGCCCTTCCTACGAGCAGTACTTC. Its protein is CASSFIDSPSYEQYF. Supplemented by reference TRBV7-8 and TRBJ2-7, the full variable domain reads GAGVSQSPRYKVAKRGQDVALRCDPISGHVSLFWYQQALGQGPEFLTYFQNEAQLDKSGLPSDRFFAERPEGSVSTLKIQRTQQEDSAVYLCASSFIDSPSYEQYFGPGTRLTVT.

This chain joins TRBV28 and TRBJ2-7; possibly TRBD1 or TRBD2 for D (6 bases each). The V gene lost 5 bases and the J gene lost 6 bases, with 11 bases spanning the gap. CDR1 is MDHEN, CDR2 SYDVKM, per germline. This CDR3 is 12 amino acids long. The CDR3 DNA sequence: TGTGCCAGCAGTGGGGGCGGGACCGAGCAGTACGTC. Translation gives CASSGGGTEQYV.